This TCR beta chain was sequenced in a study of CD8+CD57+ T cells in acquired aplastic anemia. To note about this clonotype: Just one base apart from a much larger clone, this may be a read error. This likely comes from a read error, as the CDR3 has no conserved phenylalanine or tryptophan at its end.

Genomic DNA provided the template from which TCR beta VDJ and CDR3 profiles were obtained. TCRdb redid the calling of the reads with MiXCR, one entry per CDR3 protein. Among over 150,000 distinct CDR3 sequences, around 50% were seen once, and the ten largest hold approximately 3%. Patients who underwent sequencing had shown CD8+CD57+ cell expansion by flow cytometry. The trim removed 2 bases at V and 5 bases at J, leaving 8 bases unmatched. Germline V lookup: CDR1 MNHEY, CDR2 SVGAGI. The CDR3 sequence is 15 residues long. The receptor was derived from a human donor with aplastic anemia. The chain carries TRBV6-5 and TRBJ1-1; 7 positions match TRBD1. The material sequenced was sorted CD4+, CD8+, or CD8+CD57+ T cells (not recorded which) from PBMCs. CDR3 loop: CASSYPRQGPTEAFL. The CDR3 nucleotides are TGTGCCAGCAGTTACCCGAGACAGGGACCAACTGAAGCTTTCCTT.